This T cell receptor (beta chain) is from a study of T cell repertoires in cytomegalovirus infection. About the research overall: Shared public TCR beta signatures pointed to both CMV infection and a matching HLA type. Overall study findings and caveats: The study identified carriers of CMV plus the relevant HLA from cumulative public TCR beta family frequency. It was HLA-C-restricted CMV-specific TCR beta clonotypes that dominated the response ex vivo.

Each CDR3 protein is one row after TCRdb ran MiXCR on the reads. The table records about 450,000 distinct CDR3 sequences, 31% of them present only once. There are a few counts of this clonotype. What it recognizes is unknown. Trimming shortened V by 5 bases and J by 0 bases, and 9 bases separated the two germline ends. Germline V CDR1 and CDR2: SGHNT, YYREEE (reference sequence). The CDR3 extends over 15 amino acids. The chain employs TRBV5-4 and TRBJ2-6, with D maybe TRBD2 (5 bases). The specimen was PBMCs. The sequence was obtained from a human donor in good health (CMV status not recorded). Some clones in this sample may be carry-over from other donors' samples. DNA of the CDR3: TGTGCCAGCAGGAAGGACTTCTCTGGGGCCAACGTCCTGACTTTC. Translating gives CASRKDFSGANVLTF.